What follows describes a single T cell receptor (beta chain). The source of the sample is a study of blood T cell repertoires in COVID-19. The CDR3 runs to 15 residues. From germline, CDR1 is LGHNT and CDR2 FRNRAP. The germline V and J ends were trimmed by 7 bases and 2 bases, with 18 bases remaining between them. Repertoires were generated with immunoSEQ multiplex PCR, while TCRdb's copy carries only in-frame clones and drops some. The table lists 130,000 to 150,000 clones, over 80% of them singletons. Exposed participants encountered a COVID-19 case during the 2 weeks preceding study entry. Sequencing was performed on PBMCs or T cells enriched from blood (not recorded which). The V call is TRBV12-5, the J call TRBJ2-7, with D perhaps matching TRBD2 (5 bases). The clonotype was recovered from a woman between 50 and 59 years old who had been exposed to COVID-19. In DNA, the CDR3 is TGTGCTAGTGCCGCCTACCCCCGAGGGACCTACGAGCAGTACTTC. Its protein is CASAAYPRGTYEQYF.